A selection of T cell receptor beta chains follows, all from one sample in a study of blood T cell repertoires in COVID-19. The repertoire was sequenced with immunoSEQ multiplex PCR; TCRdb's copy has only in-frame clones and lacks some. The table has around 110,000 clones, roughly four fifths seen once. The specimen sequenced was peripheral blood. Receptor source: a man aged 65 to 85 with acute or convalescent COVID-19. The CDR3 runs from the conserved cysteine through the conserved F or W. Fields, in order: J gene, clone size, D gene, V gene, CDR3 protein, CDR3 DNA. A D gene is named only where the DNA matches it firmly. Clone size is stated in some rows and not others, as once, few, many or a class when expanded.

>TRBJ1-5|-|TRBD1|TRBV28
CASSSGTGLYQPQHF
TGTGCCAGCAGTTCCGGGACAGGGTTGTATCAGCCCCAGCATTTT
>TRBJ2-5|-|TRBD2|TRBV4-1
CASSQGTSGRARETQYF
TGCGCCAGCAGCCAAGGGACTAGCGGGAGGGCCCGGGAGACCCAGTACTTC
>TRBJ2-5|-|TRBD2|TRBV15
CATSRGLAVSQETQYF
TGTGCCACCAGCAGAGGGCTAGCGGTCAGTCAAGAGACCCAGTACTTC
>TRBJ1-2|few|TRBD1|TRBV27
CASSAGGWIGYTF
TGTGCCAGCAGTGCAGGGGGCTGGATTGGCTACACCTTC
>TRBJ2-1|-|-|TRBV7-3
CASSLAPGSGSSYNEQFF
TGTGCCAGCAGCTTAGCCCCAGGCAGCGGAAGCTCCTACAATGAGCAGTTCTTC
>TRBJ1-2|-|TRBD1|TRBV7-3
CASSLDRGPNYGYTF
TGTGCCAGCAGCTTAGACAGGGGCCCGAACTATGGCTACACCTTC
>TRBJ2-7|-|-|TRBV28
CASTAPGGVSYEQYF
TGTGCCAGCACCGCGCCGGGTGGAGTTTCCTACGAGCAGTACTTC
>TRBJ1-1|once|-|TRBV14
CASSRQVNTEAFF
TGTGCCAGCAGCCGACAGGTCAACACTGAAGCTTTCTTT
>TRBJ1-6|-|-|TRBV2
CASRFDTSSYNSPLHF
TGTGCCAGCAGATTTGATACGAGCTCCTATAATTCACCCCTCCACTTT
>TRBJ2-1|-|-|TRBV5-4
CASSLGGFGNEQFF
TGTGCCAGCAGCCTTGGGGGGTTCGGGAATGAGCAGTTCTTC
>TRBJ2-7|-|TRBD1|TRBV6-5
CASRRTGGYEQYF
TGTGCCAGCAGAAGGACAGGGGGTTACGAGCAGTACTTC
>TRBJ2-7|-|-|TRBV1
CTSSPSRGYSYEQYF
TGCACCAGCAGCCCTAGTAGGGGGTACTCCTACGAGCAGTACTTC
>TRBJ2-7|-|-|TRBV5-4
CASSSDTGYEQYF
TGTGCCAGCAGCTCGGACACCGGTTACGAGCAGTACTTC
>TRBJ1-2|-|-|TRBV29-1
CSVALSSTASYGYTF
TGCAGCGTTGCCCTTTCTTCGACAGCCAGCTATGGCTACACCTTC
>TRBJ1-2|few|-|TRBV11-2
CASSWNRRGYTF
TGTGCCAGCAGCTGGAACAGGAGAGGCTACACCTTC
>TRBJ1-2|once|-|TRBV9
CASSDRTGTLGLGFYGYTF
TGTGCCAGCAGCGACCGTACCGGGACTTTAGGTTTGGGTTTCTATGGCTACACCTTC
>TRBJ1-2|-|-|TRBV10-3
CAITDIRGYTF
TGTGCCATCACGGACATTCGGGGCTACACCTTC
>TRBJ1-2|once|-|TRBV5-4
CASSLQTVNYGYTF
TGTGCCAGCAGCTTACAGACAGTTAACTATGGCTACACCTTC
>TRBJ1-1|-|-|TRBV24-1
CATSGSGMTEAFF
TGTGCCACCAGTGGCTCGGGGATGACTGAAGCTTTCTTT
>TRBJ1-1|-|-|TRBV11-2
CASSPGTGTLEAFF
TGTGCCAGCAGCCCGGGGACGGGGACACTGGAAGCTTTCTTT
>TRBJ2-2|-|TRBD2|TRBV6-5
CASRFLAGNTGELFF
TGTGCCAGCAGATTTCTAGCGGGGAACACCGGGGAGCTGTTTTTT
>TRBJ1-2|-|-|TRBV6-1
CASSEWPGVDNYGYTF
TGTGCCAGCAGTGAATGGCCAGGCGTGGATAACTATGGCTACACCTTC
>TRBJ2-5|-|TRBD1|TRBV27
CASRPGTGVQETQYF
TGTGCCAGCAGACCCGGGACAGGGGTTCAGGAGACCCAGTACTTC
>TRBJ1-5|-|-|TRBV3-1/TRBV3-2
CASSQDWGDSNQPQHF
TGTGCCAGCAGCCAAGACTGGGGGGATAGCAATCAGCCCCAGCATTTT
>TRBJ2-1|once|-|TRBV7-2
CASSLDPNRRTYNEQFF
TGTGCCAGCAGCTTAGATCCCAACCGGAGGACCTACAATGAGCAGTTCTTC